This T cell receptor (beta chain) is from a study of cytomegalovirus exposure and HLA in healthy donors. As concerns this clone: Its antigen is not known.

Germline lookup yields CDR1 SGHAT and CDR2 FQDESV (reference sequence). Trimming left V 2 bases short and J 12 bases short, with 10 bases between. This CDR3 region has 12 residues. It was with 60 Vbeta and 13 Jbeta primers that the PCR ran. Using immunoSEQ multiplex PCR, the repertoire was profiled, and TCRdb retains in-frame clones only, with some absent. The sample records about 130,000 clones, around 8.5% being singletons. General study results and limits: A missense DCLRE1C variant was associated with V- and J-gene trimming of TCR beta chains in a later analysis, and an independent cohort replicated the association. Sequencing likely caused a cluster of highly shared sequence variants. In a later analysis, most CMV-associated TCR beta chains appeared HLA-restricted.

The receptor was derived from a man in his forties or fifties in good health and CMV-seronegative. Sequencing used PBMCs. The chain carries TRBV11-1 and TRBJ1-4; D is undetermined. The chain's CDR3 is CASSLNSLELFF. CDR3 bases: TGTGCCAGCAGCTTAAACTCTTTGGAACTGTTTTTT.